The 4 T cell receptor beta chains below come from one sample, sequenced in a study of cytomegalovirus exposure and HLA in healthy donors. The PCR contained 60 Vbeta and 13 Jbeta primers. Using immunoSEQ multiplex PCR, the repertoire was profiled, and TCRdb retains in-frame clones only, with some absent. Found here are roughly 100,000 clones, around 73% of them singletons; the top ten hold about 3.5%. Sample: PBMCs. All receptors derive from a man aged 35 to 55 in good health and CMV-seronegative.

This rearrangement joins TRBV6-5 to TRBJ2-7; maybe TRBD1 (5 bases). Germline lookup yields CDR1 MNHEY and CDR2 SVGAGI. The CDR3 loop spans 13 amino acids. Between the trimmed V and J ends, which lost 2 bases and 4 bases, there was a span of 9 bases. This CDR3 is CASSYLQGYEQYF. The CDR3 DNA sequence: TGTGCCAGCAGTTACCTTCAGGGATACGAGCAGTACTTC.

This rearrangement joins TRBV18 to TRBJ2-7; 13 bases are shared with TRBD2. The CDR3 is 16 residues long. V shed 8 bases and J 0 bases; nucleotides not matched to a gene: 7. Germline assignment: CDR1 KGHSH and CDR2 LQKENI. The CDR3 coding sequence is TGTGCCAGCCAGGGACTAGCGGGGCCTCACTCCTACGAGCAGTACTTC. Its translation is CASQGLAGPHSYEQYF.

This chain joins TRBV13 and TRBJ2-5; D is unresolved. CDR1 is PRHDT, CDR2 FYEKMQ, per germline (reference sequence). The CDR3 length is 14 residues. V was cut by 6 bases and J by 0 bases, with 11 bases left in between. CDR3 in amino acids: CASSAALYQETQYF. The CDR3 DNA reads as TGTGCCAGCAGTGCCGCTCTATACCAAGAGACCCAGTACTTC.

The gene calls are TRBV2 and TRBJ1-2; 10 bases map to TRBD1. This CDR3 spans 18 amino acids. Losses at the gene ends were 3 bases for V and 5 bases for J; bases not matched to a gene: 15. Germline CDR1 is SNHLY and CDR2 is FYNNEI. CDR3 sequence reads: CASSDPTGGPRRPYGYTF. In DNA, the CDR3 is TGTGCCAGCAGTGACCCGACAGGGGGCCCGCGGCGGCCATATGGCTACACCTTC.